Below are 5 T cell receptor beta chains sequenced from a single sample in a study of T cell responses to AZD1222 COVID-19 vaccine. Measured with immunoSEQ multiplex PCR; TCRdb has only the in-frame clones, and not every one. The profile covers 100,000 to 150,000 clones, with more than 75% appearing a single time and around 9.3% taken by the ten largest. The starting material was peripheral blood, obtained on day 0 of AZD1222 vaccination. All receptors come from an adult in good health.

This rearrangement joins TRBV5-1 to TRBJ1-4, with D tentatively TRBD1 (6 bases). This CDR3 has 15 amino acids. CDR1 is SGHRS and CDR2 is YFSETQ in the germline V gene. Trimming stripped 4 bases from V and 8 bases from J, with 18 bases between. CDR3 bases: TGCGCCAGCAGCCTAGGACCCGAAGGGGGAGAAAAACTGTTTTTT. The encoded protein is CASSLGPEGGEKLFF.

Ten or more counts support this clone. The V gene is TRBV28, the J gene TRBJ2-2; D possibly uses TRBD1 or TRBD2 (6 bases each). The CDR3 is 19 residues long. Trimming removed 5 bases at V and 4 bases at J, with 26 bases between. Germline V gives CDR1 MDHEN, CDR2 SYDVKM. In DNA, the CDR3 is TGTGCCAGCAGTCCCCTGGGCAGGGGAGCTGGAGGGCGCACCGGGGAGCTGTTTTTT. Its protein product is CASSPLGRGAGGRTGELFF.

The rearrangement links TRBV5-5 to TRBJ2-5, with a tentative D call TRBD1 (5 bases). Trimming took off 2 bases at V and 4 bases at J, with 15 bases between the two ends. Germline V gene lookup returns CDR1 SGHKS and CDR2 YYEKEE (reference sequence). The CDR3 sequence is 15 residues long. The CDR3 region has the DNA TGTGCCAGCAGCTTTTTTGTCAGGGATGGAGAGACCCAGTACTTC. Protein: CASSFFVRDGETQYF.

The rearrangement joins TRBV25-1 to TRBJ1-3; D is undetermined. V was cut by 4 bases and J by 0 bases, with 13 bases left in between. Germline V CDR1 and CDR2: MGHDK, SYGVNS. The CDR3 is 16 amino acids. The CDR3 sequence is CASSVDTQISGNTIYF. Written as DNA, the CDR3 is TGTGCCAGCAGTGTTGACACCCAGATCTCTGGAAACACCATATATTTT.

The chain recombines TRBV12-3 or TRBV12-4 with TRBJ2-7; D gene unclear. The V and J ends lost 0 bases and 8 bases respectively, with 8 bases between them. The CDR3 sequence is 12 residues long. In DNA, the CDR3 is TGTGCCAGCAGTTTAGCCAGGCCGAAGCAGTACTTC. It encodes CASSLARPKQYF.